This entry lists 29 T cell receptor beta chains sequenced from one sample in a study of CD8 T cells in ankylosing spondylitis. TCRdb used MiXCR to reprocess the 5' RACE reads, holding one entry per CDR3 protein. The table has about 440,000 distinct CDR3 sequences, roughly 18% seen once. Study findings and constraints: Blood of patients with ankylosing spondylitis appeared to be characterized by a TCR beta motif of several highly homologous variants.

No antigens are known for them. The material sequenced was blood, either unsorted or a sorted T cell fraction (not recorded which). The receptors were sampled from a male donor with ankylosing spondylitis.

This clonotype was observed a handful of times. This chain uses TRBV20-1 with TRBJ2-7; D perhaps matches TRBD2 (6 bases). The CDR3 contains 14 residues. Germline V gives CDR1 DFQATT, CDR2 SNEGSKA (reference sequence). The V gene lost 1 base and the J gene lost 6 bases, with 16 bases spanning the gap. The CDR3 reads CSARATGGGGEQYF. The CDR3 nucleotides are TGCAGTGCTAGAGCTACCGGGGGAGGCGGCGAGCAGTACTTC.

This clonotype turned up a few times. The V gene is TRBV7-3, the J gene TRBJ1-2; possibly TRBD1 for D (5 bases). Germline assignment: CDR1 SGHTA and CDR2 FQGTGA. This CDR3 has 15 residues. V was cut by 0 bases and J by 2 bases, with 10 bases left in between. As DNA, the CDR3 is TGTGCCAGCAGCTTAACGGGGGTTGCGAACTATGGCTACACCTTC. Protein product: CASSLTGVANYGYTF.

This clonotype was seen a handful of times. The genes are TRBV9 and TRBJ1-4, with D possibly matching TRBD1 (6 bases). The CDR3 length is 16 residues. The germline gives CDR1 SGDLS, CDR2 YYNGEE. V was clipped by 4 bases and J by 1 base, with 14 bases between them. The CDR3 DNA reads TGTGCCAGCAGCTCCCGGGACATAAGAACTAATGAAAAACTGTTTTTT. This sequence encodes CASSSRDIRTNEKLFF.

The rearrangement uses TRBV5-1 and TRBJ2-3; 9 nucleotides agree with TRBD2. J was trimmed by 4 bases and V by 0 bases; bases with no gene match: 9. CDR1 SGHRS and CDR2 YFSETQ come from the germline V gene. CDR3 length equals 17 residues. CDR3 in DNA: TGCGCCAGCAGCTTGGTGGCTAGCGGGGCGGGCCCAGATACGCAGTATTTT. As protein: CASSLVASGAGPDTQYF. The whole variable domain, remainder taken from reference TRBV5-1 and TRBJ2-3, is KAGVTQTPRYLIKTRGQQVTLSCSPISGHRSVSWYQQTPGQGLQFLFEYFSETQRNKGNFPGRFSGRQFSNSRSEMNVSTLELGDSALYLCASSLVASGAGPDTQYFGPGTRLTVL.

This clonotype occurred a few times. The chain has TRBV28 and TRBJ2-7, with 7 positions matching TRBD1. In germline, CDR1 is MDHEN, CDR2 SYDVKM. This CDR3 is 15 amino acids long. V dropped 6 bases and J dropped 0; count of bases not matched to a gene: 8. For the CDR3, the DNA is TGTGCCAGCAGACGACAGGGTGGGAGCTCCTACGAGCAGTACTTC. Protein: CASRRQGGSSYEQYF. Based on the CDR3 plus reference TRBV28 and TRBJ2-7, the full variable domain is DVKVTQSSRYLVKRTGEKVFLECVQDMDHENMFWYRQDPGLGLRLIYFSYDVKMKEKGDIPEGYSVSREKKERFSLILESASTNQTSMYLCASRRQGGSSYEQYFGPGTRLTVT.

This clonotype was seen more than once but under ten times. The chain links TRBV6-1 to TRBJ1-5, with D perhaps TRBD1 (5 bases). V gave up 3 bases and J gave up 0 bases, with 9 bases separating them. The CDR3 totals 15 residues. Germline-derived CDR1 and CDR2 are MNHNS and SASEGT. In DNA form, the CDR3 reads TGTGCCAGCAGTGAGACAGACCTTAGCAATCAGCCCCAGCATTTT. It encodes CASSETDLSNQPQHF.

The chain employs TRBV18 and TRBJ1-1, with no clear D. Trimming shortened V by 3 bases and J by 6 bases, and 8 bases separated the two germline ends. CDR1 is KGHSH, CDR2 LQKENI, per germline. The CDR3 length is 12 residues. CDR3 in amino acids: CASSPGSPEAFF. CDR3 in DNA: TGTGCCAGCTCACCTGGGTCGCCTGAAGCTTTCTTT.

The rearrangement links TRBV11-2 to TRBJ2-3; 8 bases are shared with TRBD1. From germline, CDR1 is SGHAT and CDR2 FQNNGV. This CDR3 spans 16 amino acids. Trimming at V came to 3 bases and at J to 5 bases, leaving 10 bases not matched to a gene. The CDR3 loop reads CASSFSAGGLVDTQYF. DNA of the CDR3: TGTGCCAGCAGCTTTTCGGCAGGGGGCTTGGTAGATACGCAGTATTTT.

The V and J genes are TRBV16 and TRBJ1-2; 8 nucleotides line up with TRBD1. Germline CDR1 and CDR2: KGHSY and FQNENV. The CDR3 sequence is 15 residues long. V was pared by 0 bases and J by 4 bases, with 4 bases of the junction left unmatched. CDR3 bases: TGTGCCAGCAGCCAATCAGGACAGGGCGTCTATGGCTACACCTTC. Its translation: CASSQSGQGVYGYTF.

The DNA of the CDR3 is TGTGCCAGCAGCCAAATGGCGGGAGACTACAATGAGCAGTTCTTC. This translates into CASSQMAGDYNEQFF. The chain combines TRBV3-1 with TRBJ2-1, with 7 bases matching TRBD2. Trimming cost V 2 bases and J 3 bases; bases outside gene matches: 4. Germline assignment: CDR1 LGHDT and CDR2 YNNKEL (reference sequence). This CDR3 is 15 amino acids long.

This clonotype was counted only a few times. This rearrangement joins TRBV4-3 to TRBJ2-7; 8 bases line up with TRBD1. The length of the CDR3 is 15 residues. V shed 4 bases and J 2 bases; nucleotides not matched to a gene: 7. Per germline, CDR1 LGHNA and CDR2 YSLEER. The CDR3 DNA sequence: TGCGCCAGCAGCCCCGGACAGGGCCAAACCTACGAGCAGTACTTC. It is translated as CASSPGQGQTYEQYF.

V and J are TRBV7-6 and TRBJ2-1, with TRBD2 matching over 7 bases. V lost 4 bases to trimming and J lost 3 bases; unmatched junction nucleotides: 6. Looked up from germline, CDR1 is SGHVS and CDR2 is FNYEAQ. The CDR3 extends over 15 amino acids. The CDR3 DNA sequence: TGTGCCAGCAGCTCTCGGGCTAGCGGCTACAATGAGCAGTTCTTC. Translated: CASSSRASGYNEQFF.

This clonotype occurred a few times. The V and J genes are TRBV5-5 and TRBJ2-1; D possibly corresponds to TRBD2 (5 bases). The CDR3 covers 14 residues. The V and J ends lost 4 bases and 7 bases respectively, with 15 bases between them. CDR1 is SGHKS and CDR2 is YYEKEE in the germline V gene (reference sequence). CDR3 residues: CASSRGPGKNEQFF. CDR3 DNA sequence: TGTGCCAGCAGCCGTGGCCCGGGGAAAAATGAGCAGTTCTTC.

There are many counts of this clonotype. The chain links TRBV12-3 or TRBV12-4 to TRBJ2-1, with 9 bases lining up with TRBD2. This CDR3 is 17 amino acids long. With V trimmed by 2 bases and J by 7 bases, 12 bases remained unmatched. The CDR3 loop reads CASSLSVRIAGANEQFF. CDR3 in DNA: TGTGCCAGCAGTTTAAGTGTTCGAATAGCGGGAGCGAATGAGCAGTTCTTC.

This clonotype has only a few counts. J is TRBJ2-7 and V is TRBV5-1; D uncertain. Germline lookup yields CDR1 SGHRS and CDR2 YFSETQ. The CDR3 sequence is 14 residues long. Between the trimmed V and J ends, which lost 7 bases and 0 bases, there was a span of 14 bases. The CDR3 coding sequence is TGCGCCAGCCGCCTCTATAGCAGCTCCTACGAGCAGTACTTC. Residues: CASRLYSSSYEQYF. Looking up the rest from reference TRBV5-1 and TRBJ2-7 gives the full variable domain: KAGVTQTPRYLIKTRGQQVTLSCSPISGHRSVSWYQQTPGQGLQFLFEYFSETQRNKGNFPGRFSGRQFSNSRSEMNVSTLELGDSALYLCASRLYSSSYEQYFGPGTRLTVT.

The CDR3 is CASMRPGSNQPQHF. Written as DNA, the CDR3 is TGTGCCAGTATGCGGCCAGGGAGCAATCAGCCCCAGCATTTT. This rearrangement joins TRBV12-3 or TRBV12-4 to TRBJ1-5, with a weak D call TRBD1 (5 bases). The V gene lost 9 bases and the J gene lost 1 base, with 13 bases spanning the gap. The CDR3 contains 14 residues.

The rearrangement uses TRBV5-6 and TRBJ1-1; 10 bases map to TRBD1. The CDR3 sequence is 15 residues long. Unmatched junction bases numbered 6, after V lost 3 bases and J lost 4 bases. Germline V gives CDR1 SGHDT, CDR2 YYEEEE. The CDR3 DNA reads TGTGCCAGCAGCTGGGTAGACAGGGGGCTCACTGAAGCTTTCTTT. This encodes CASSWVDRGLTEAFF.

The V and J genes are TRBV7-6 and TRBJ2-1; 7 nucleotides match TRBD2. CDR1 SGHVS and CDR2 FNYEAQ come from the germline V gene. The CDR3 is 17 residues long. The trim removed 7 bases at V and 6 bases at J, leaving 18 bases unmatched. CDR3 sequence reads: CASTPRLAGERGNEQFF. The CDR3 region has the DNA TGTGCCAGCACCCCACGGTTGGCGGGGGAGAGGGGCAATGAGCAGTTCTTC.

In DNA form, the CDR3 reads TGTGCCAGCAGCACGACAGGTTTGGATGGCTACACCTTC. Residues: CASSTTGLDGYTF. The chain links TRBV28 to TRBJ1-2; possibly TRBD1 for D (6 bases). The germline V and J ends were trimmed by 6 bases and 6 bases, with 14 bases remaining between them. Germline CDR1 MDHEN, CDR2 SYDVKM. There are 13 residues in the CDR3.

A few counts support this clonotype. The chain carries TRBV6-5 and TRBJ2-1; TRBD2 agrees at 8 bases. V gave up 4 bases and J gave up 5 bases; unmatched junction bases: 10. The CDR3 runs to 16 residues. CDR1 is MNHEY, CDR2 SVGAGI, per germline. CDR3 sequence: CASSSAGVAGNNEQFF. CDR3 DNA sequence: TGTGCCAGCAGTTCCGCGGGGGTAGCGGGGAACAATGAGCAGTTCTTC.

This clonotype was detected only a few times. V is TRBV28 and J is TRBJ1-4; D unclear. V lost 3 bases and J 11 bases, leaving 7 bases between the germline ends. CDR3 length: 11 residues. Germline CDR1 MDHEN, CDR2 SYDVKM. The CDR3 nucleotides are TGTGCCAGCAGTTTTCAGGACAAACTGTTTTTT. The encoded protein is CASSFQDKLFF. Full variable domain (remainder filled in from reference TRBV28 and TRBJ1-4): DVKVTQSSRYLVKRTGEKVFLECVQDMDHENMFWYRQDPGLGLRLIYFSYDVKMKEKGDIPEGYSVSREKKERFSLILESASTNQTSMYLCASSFQDKLFFGSGTQLSVL.

The V call is TRBV4-1, the J call TRBJ2-3; possible D gene TRBD2, 6 bases. The V gene lost 1 base and the J gene lost 6 bases, with 20 bases spanning the gap. The length of the CDR3 is 17 residues. The germline V gene has CDR1 MGHRA and CDR2 YSYEKL. The CDR3 spells CASSQGEDLGDVDTQYF. The CDR3 DNA reads as TGCGCCAGCAGCCAAGGGGAGGATCTGGGTGACGTTGATACGCAGTATTTT.

The chain recombines TRBV5-1 with TRBJ2-3; tentative D call: TRBD2 (6 bases). Germline V CDR1 and CDR2: SGHRS, YFSETQ. This CDR3 spans 15 amino acids. V dropped 4 bases and J dropped 2 bases, with 14 bases sitting between them. The CDR3 loop is CASSPGDRDTDTQYF. CDR3 nucleotides: TGCGCCAGCAGCCCGGGGGACCGAGACACAGATACGCAGTATTTT.

This clonotype showed up just a few times. The chain's CDR3 is CASFNSRMNTEAFF. The CDR3 nucleotides are TGTGCCAGCTTTAACAGCCGCATGAACACTGAAGCTTTCTTT. The chain joins TRBV28 to TRBJ1-1; D unresolved. Trimming shortened V by 8 bases and J by 0 bases, and 13 bases separated the two germline ends. This CDR3 is 14 amino acids long. CDR1 and CDR2 from the germline V gene are MDHEN and SYDVKM.

Only a few counts were recorded for this clonotype. The rearrangement joins TRBV28 to TRBJ1-2; D call uncertain. CDR1 is MDHEN, CDR2 SYDVKM, per germline. V lost 3 bases and J lost 2, with 13 bases in between. This CDR3 region has 15 residues. CDR3 residues: CASSLGGQTNYGYTF. The CDR3 DNA reads as TGTGCCAGCAGTTTGGGTGGTCAGACGAACTATGGCTACACCTTC.

This clonotype was seen only a few times. V and J are TRBV20-1 and TRBJ2-1; 7 positions match TRBD2. This CDR3 region has 14 residues. Germline V lookup: CDR1 DFQATT, CDR2 SNEGSKA (reference sequence). J gave up 0 bases and V 6 bases, and 5 bases lay outside the gene matches. The CDR3 bases are TGCAGTGCCGGGAGGCCTAGCTCCTACAATGAGCAGTTCTTC. Protein: CSAGRPSSYNEQFF.

The table lists this clonotype with a few counts. The chain uses TRBV7-8 and TRBJ2-1; 7 positions agree with TRBD2. Trimming at V came to 6 bases and at J to 7 bases, leaving 9 bases not matched to a gene. CDR1 is SGHVS, CDR2 FQNEAQ, per germline. The CDR3 length is 14 residues. The chain's CDR3 is CASSERLADNEQFF. The CDR3 DNA is TGTGCCAGCAGTGAGAGGCTAGCGGATAATGAGCAGTTCTTC.

This clonotype was recorded a few times. This rearrangement joins TRBV10-3 to TRBJ1-1; TRBD1 agrees at 8 bases. CDR1 is ENHRY, CDR2 SYGVKD, per germline. This CDR3 is built from 13 residues. The V segment lost 8 bases and the J segment 5 bases; nucleotides outside the gene matches: 7. The CDR3 sequence: CAIGGTGGTEAFF. CDR3 coding DNA: TGTGCCATCGGAGGGACAGGTGGAACTGAAGCTTTCTTT.

V is TRBV11-2 and J is TRBJ2-2; TRBD1 agrees at 7 bases. Looked up from germline, CDR1 is SGHAT and CDR2 is FQNNGV. CDR3 size: 16 residues. V was clipped by 5 bases and J by 4 bases; unmatched bases: 10. CDR3 bases: TGTGCCAGCAGCCCTCCGACAGGGAAAGTCACCGGGGAGCTGTTTTTT. It encodes CASSPPTGKVTGELFF.